This T cell receptor beta chain is from a study of cytomegalovirus exposure and HLA in healthy donors. General study findings and limits: With later analysis, a missense DCLRE1C variant became linked to TCR beta V- and J-gene trimming.

The J segment lost 0 bases and the V segment lost 3 bases, leaving 6 bases of the junction unmatched. The CDR3 sequence is 17 residues long. CDR1 is MGHDK and CDR2 is SYGVNS in the germline V gene. With regard to this clone: Its antigen is undetermined.

Donors were ostensibly healthy at sampling, although undocumented immune exposures were probable. The primer mix had 60 Vbeta and 13 Jbeta primers. The table came from immunoSEQ multiplex PCR; TCRdb's copy has only in-frame clones and leaves some out. Here the sample spans 54,000 or so clones, roughly 53% being singletons. The chain recombines TRBV25-1 with TRBJ2-1; 9 positions agree with TRBD2. This TCR derives from a human donor in good health. Input material: PBMCs. The CDR3 is CASSDLTSGRSYNEQFF. CDR3 nucleotides: TGTGCCAGCAGTGATCTTACTAGCGGGCGCTCCTACAATGAGCAGTTCTTC.